The entry below describes one TCR beta chain. The antigen is unknown. The sample comes from a study of beta chain features in type 1 diabetes. Isolation of CD4+ naive, central memory, regulatory and stem cell-like memory cells was achieved by sorting via CD45RO/CCR7/CD25/CD127/CD95/CD27. This CDR3 is built from 13 residues. V was pared by 6 bases and J by 9 bases, with 15 bases between. Per germline, CDR1 SGHVS and CDR2 FQNEAQ. Reverse transcription of all isolated RNA meant that expressed TCRB transcripts were sequenced. The method was immunoSEQ multiplex PCR; TCRdb's version includes in-frame clones alone and lacks a portion of them. The repertoire has 250,000 to 300,000 clones, approximately 25% of them found once; the top ten carry roughly 0.011%. Study results and limitations: Moderate but significant shortening of TCRB CDR3s was recorded in all four CD4+ subsets from Type 1 diabetes patients.

This receptor was taken from a woman in her twenties or thirties with type 1 diabetes. Sequencing used naive CD4+ T cells from blood. The chain is built from TRBV7-8 and TRBJ2-1, with D perhaps matching TRBD1 (6 bases). CDR3 sequence reads: CASRIRLGGEQFF. The CDR3 coding sequence is TGTGCCAGCAGAATCAGGCTAGGGGGTGAGCAGTTCTTC.